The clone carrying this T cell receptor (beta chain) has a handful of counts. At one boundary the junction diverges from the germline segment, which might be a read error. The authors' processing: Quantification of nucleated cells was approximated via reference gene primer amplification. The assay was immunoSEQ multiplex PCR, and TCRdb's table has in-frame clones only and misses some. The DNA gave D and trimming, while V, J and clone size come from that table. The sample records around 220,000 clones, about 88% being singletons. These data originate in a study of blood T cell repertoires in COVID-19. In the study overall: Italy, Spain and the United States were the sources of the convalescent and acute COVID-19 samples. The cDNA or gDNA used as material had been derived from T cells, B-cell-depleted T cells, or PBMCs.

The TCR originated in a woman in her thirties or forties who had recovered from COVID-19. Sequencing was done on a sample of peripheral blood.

The CDR3 region has the DNA TGTGGTAGCGGGAGCGCCTACGAGCAGTACTTC. It encodes CGSGSAYEQYF. V gene TRBV20-1 combines with J gene TRBJ2-7; 9 bases are shared with TRBD2. This CDR3 has 11 residues. Looked up from germline, CDR1 is DFQATT and CDR2 is SNEGSKA (reference sequence).